Below, one T cell receptor (beta chain) is given with its context. Its antigen remains unknown. Other DNA sequences in the sample encode the same CDR3. Repertoires were generated with immunoSEQ multiplex PCR, while TCRdb's copy carries only in-frame clones and drops some. This sample has some 2 million clones, with approximately 94% found just once. The entry originates in a study of shared clonotypes between healthy human individuals. General study findings and limits: Estimated richness was generally greater in naive than memory subsets.

Naive CD8 cells lacked CD45RO, underwent positive selection for CCR7 and left out terminally differentiated effector memory CD45RA+ cells. CDR3 length: 13 residues. The ends were cut back, 1 base at V and 4 bases at J, with 6 bases in the middle. Per germline, CDR1 SEHNR and CDR2 FQNEAQ (reference sequence). This TCR derives from a man in his late teens or twenties in good health. This chain links TRBV7-9 with TRBJ2-3; no clear D. The sequenced sample was naive CD8+ T cells sorted from blood. CDR3 DNA: TGTGCCAGCAGCTTAGTGGGTGCAGATACGCAGTATTTT. Translated: CASSLVGADTQYF.